Shown below are 26 T cell receptor beta chains from a single sample sequenced in a study of cytomegalovirus exposure and HLA in healthy donors. In the PCR, 60 Vbeta and 13 Jbeta primers were used. Measured with immunoSEQ multiplex PCR; TCRdb has only the in-frame clones, and not every one. The sample lists approximately 150,000 clones, about 80% occurring once. Sequencing used PBMCs. The source of these receptors is a man aged 18 to 30 in good health and CMV-seropositive.

The chain couples TRBV27 to TRBJ2-5; 7 nucleotides agree with TRBD1. Looked up from germline, CDR1 is MNHEY and CDR2 is SMNVEV (reference sequence). V shed 5 bases, J shed 2 bases, and the junction held 11 bases outside the gene matches. The CDR3 runs to 16 residues. The CDR3 DNA is TGTGCCAGCAGTATAACCCGGGGACAGCTTCAAGAGACCCAGTACTTC. Translation: CASSITRGQLQETQYF.

V usage is TRBV5-1 and J usage is TRBJ2-3, with D possibly matching TRBD2 (6 bases). CDR1 is SGHRS and CDR2 is YFSETQ in the germline V gene. CDR3 length: 14 amino acids. V lost 4 bases and J lost 0, with 9 bases in between. This chain's CDR3 is CASSPGGSTDTQYF. CDR3 coding DNA: TGCGCCAGCAGCCCTGGGGGGAGCACAGATACGCAGTATTTT. Variable domain in full (rest from reference TRBV5-1 and TRBJ2-3): KAGVTQTPRYLIKTRGQQVTLSCSPISGHRSVSWYQQTPGQGLQFLFEYFSETQRNKGNFPGRFSGRQFSNSRSEMNVSTLELGDSALYLCASSPGGSTDTQYFGPGTRLTVL.

This chain uses TRBV12-5 with TRBJ1-1, with D uncertain. CDR1 and CDR2 from the germline V gene are LGHNT and FRNRAP. This CDR3 is built from 15 residues. V lost 2 bases and J lost 3, with 13 bases in between. The CDR3, as DNA: TGTGCTAGTGGTTTGACGGCGACCGGGGACACTGAAGCTTTCTTT. Its protein is CASGLTATGDTEAFF. Full variable domain (missing parts from reference TRBV12-5 and TRBJ1-1): DARVTQTPRHKVTEMGQEVTMRCQPILGHNTVFWYRQTMMQGLELLAYFRNRAPLDDSGMPKDRFSAEMPDATLATLKIQPSEPRDSAVYFCASGLTATGDTEAFFGQGTRLTVV.

The V gene is TRBV2, the J gene TRBJ2-3; the D gene is possibly TRBD2 (6 bases). Trimming pared 6 bases from V and 4 bases from J, leaving 14 bases between. CDR1 and CDR2 (germline): SNHLY, FYNNEI. The length of the CDR3 is 14 residues. CDR3 region: CASSPGTQADTQYF. CDR3 in DNA: TGTGCCAGCAGCCCTGGGACTCAGGCAGATACGCAGTATTTT.

The chain links TRBV28 to TRBJ1-2; D possibly corresponds to TRBD1 (6 bases). The germline CDR1 and CDR2 sequences are MDHEN and SYDVKM. V gave up 8 bases and J gave up 5 bases, with 15 bases separating them. This CDR3 has 13 amino acids. CDR3 nucleotide sequence: TGTGCCAGCGGACTGGGGGCGCGGTATGGCTACACCTTC. It codes for CASGLGARYGYTF.

The J gene is TRBJ2-2, the V gene TRBV28, with D tentatively TRBD1 (5 bases). The CDR3 contains 15 residues. Germline-derived CDR1 and CDR2 are MDHEN and SYDVKM. V gave up 8 bases and J gave up 1 base, with 14 bases separating them. CDR3 bases: TGTGCCAGCGGCCAAACGACAGTGAACACCGGGGAGCTGTTTTTT. Its translation is CASGQTTVNTGELFF.

This chain connects TRBV6-5 to TRBJ2-5, with D tentatively TRBD2 (5 bases). CDR3 size: 13 residues. Per the germline V gene, CDR1 is MNHEY and CDR2 is SVGAGI. The V end was cut by 5 bases, the J end by 0 bases, with 7 bases between. Here the CDR3 DNA reads TGTGCCAGCAGTCAGCGGTACCAAGAGACCCAGTACTTC. Its translation: CASSQRYQETQYF.

The CDR3 DNA sequence: TGTGCCAGCAGCTTGGGAGGACTAGCGGACTACGAGCAGTACTTC. Amino acids: CASSLGGLADYEQYF. The chain joins TRBV5-6 to TRBJ2-7, with TRBD2 matching over 10 bases. The CDR3 runs to 15 residues. Trimming cost V 0 bases and J 3 bases; bases outside gene matches: 3. The germline CDR1 and CDR2 sequences are SGHDT and YYEEEE. Full variable domain (remainder filled in from reference TRBV5-6 and TRBJ2-7): DAGVTQSPTHLIKTRGQQVTLRCSPKSGHDTVSWYQQALGQGPQFIFQYYEEEERQRGNFPDRFSGHQFPNYSSELNVNALLLGDSALYLCASSLGGLADYEQYFGPGTRLTVT.

This clone came up a few times. The CDR3 DNA reads as TGTGCCAGCAGTTCTTCAGGGGGCCCCTATGGCTACACCTTC. It codes for CASSSSGGPYGYTF. V and J are TRBV28 and TRBJ1-2; 8 nucleotides agree with TRBD1. V dropped 4 bases and J dropped 4; count of bases not matched to a gene: 5. This CDR3 has 14 amino acids. The V gene's germline CDR1 is MDHEN and CDR2 SYDVKM.

In its sample, this clone was seen a few times. The chain couples TRBV6-6 to TRBJ2-5; possible D gene TRBD1, 6 bases. The CDR3 totals 15 residues. V lost 2 bases and J 3 bases, leaving 13 bases between the germline ends. From germline, CDR1 is MNHNY and CDR2 SVGAGI (reference sequence). Here the CDR3 DNA reads TGTGCCAGCAGTTACGGTAGCAGGGGAGAAGAGACCCAGTACTTC. This encodes CASSYGSRGEETQYF.

This chain joins TRBV6-5 and TRBJ1-1, with a possible D match to TRBD1 (5 bases). Germline-derived CDR1 and CDR2 are MNHEY and SVGAGI. With 4 bases removed from V and 1 base from J, the gap between germline ends came to 13 bases. This CDR3 region has 15 residues. The CDR3 bases are TGTGCCAGCAGTTCCGGGACGGGAGAGAACACTGAAGCTTTCTTT. Amino acid sequence: CASSSGTGENTEAFF.

The rearrangement uses TRBV7-8 and TRBJ2-7, with 8 bases that match TRBD2. The CDR3 totals 11 residues. Looked up from germline, CDR1 is SGHVS and CDR2 is FQNEAQ. With 10 bases clipped from V and 2 bases from J, the junction kept 1 base outside the gene matches. CDR3 loop: CATGGPYEQYF. Here the CDR3 DNA reads TGTGCCACGGGGGGGCCCTACGAGCAGTACTTC.

This clone was observed a single time. The V call is TRBV28, the J call TRBJ1-5, with no clear D. The V gene's germline CDR1 is MDHEN and CDR2 SYDVKM. The V end was cut by 3 bases, the J end by 4 bases, with 13 bases between. This CDR3 region has 15 residues. The CDR3 is CASSFLGEKNQPQHF. CDR3 nucleotides: TGTGCCAGCAGTTTTCTGGGCGAAAAGAATCAGCCCCAGCATTTT. Using reference TRBV28 and TRBJ1-5 for the parts outside the CDR3, the full variable domain is DVKVTQSSRYLVKRTGEKVFLECVQDMDHENMFWYRQDPGLGLRLIYFSYDVKMKEKGDIPEGYSVSREKKERFSLILESASTNQTSMYLCASSFLGEKNQPQHFGDGTRLSIL.

The V and J genes are TRBV10-3 and TRBJ1-4; D is unresolved. Trimming removed 4 bases from V and 6 bases from J, with 15 bases in between. CDR1 is ENHRY and CDR2 is SYGVKD in the germline V gene. This CDR3 is built from 15 residues. The CDR3 bases are TGTGCCATCAGTGCCGTTTCCGGTTTAGATGAAAAACTGTTTTTT. Translating it yields CAISAVSGLDEKLFF.

This clone was found a few times. This chain uses TRBV4-1 with TRBJ2-2, with TRBD1 as a possible D gene (6 bases). CDR1 is MGHRA, CDR2 YSYEKL, per germline. V dropped 3 bases and J dropped 2 bases, with 16 bases sitting between them. The CDR3 is 17 residues long. The CDR3 spells CASSHLFLDRNTGELFF. The CDR3 nucleotides are TGCGCCAGCAGCCACTTGTTTTTGGACAGAAACACCGGGGAGCTGTTTTTT.

This clone was counted only a few times. The chain uses TRBV11-2 and TRBJ2-7; D is possibly TRBD1 (5 bases). The CDR3 length is 11 residues. Germline CDR1 is SGHAT and CDR2 is FQNNGV. Deletions cut 8 bases from V and 1 base from J, with 6 bases between. Written as DNA, the CDR3 is TGTGCCAGCCGACAGTCCTACGAGCAGTACTTC. This sequence encodes CASRQSYEQYF.

The CDR3, as DNA: TGTGCCAGCAGCTTGGGTGCGGGTCGCTACACCTTC. It is translated as CASSLGAGRYTF. The chain recombines TRBV5-5 with TRBJ1-2; unclear D gene. The CDR3 sequence is 12 residues long. The germline V gene has CDR1 SGHKS and CDR2 YYEKEE (reference sequence). V lost 0 bases and J 9 bases, leaving 9 bases between the germline ends.

The chain is built from TRBV10-3 and TRBJ1-5; 7 nucleotides line up with TRBD1. V was pared by 6 bases and J by 0 bases, with 14 bases of the junction left unmatched. CDR3 length: 18 amino acids. The germline gives CDR1 ENHRY, CDR2 SYGVKD. CDR3 bases: TGTGCCATCAGCGATGACAGGGCTTCCCATTTTAGCAATCAGCCCCAGCATTTT. It specifies CAISDDRASHFSNQPQHF.

This chain connects TRBV6-1 to TRBJ2-7, with a tentative D call TRBD1 (5 bases). Germline CDR1 and CDR2: MNHNS and SASEGT. The CDR3 sequence is 12 residues long. V shed 2 bases and J shed 5 bases, with 7 bases lying between them. CDR3 residues: CASSEQGDEQYF. The CDR3 bases are TGTGCCAGCAGTGAACAGGGCGACGAGCAGTACTTC.

This chain links TRBV19 with TRBJ2-3, with D unresolved. The CDR3 has 13 residues. V was shortened by 6 bases and J by 4 bases, with 11 bases between the two germline ends. CDR1 is LNHDA, CDR2 SQIVND, per germline (reference sequence). The CDR3 coding sequence is TGTGCCAGTAGCAACCACGGAGCAGATACGCAGTATTTT. Translating gives CASSNHGADTQYF. The full variable domain, completed using reference TRBV19 and TRBJ2-3, is DGGITQSPKYLFRKEGQNVTLSCEQNLNHDAMYWYRQDPGQGLRLIYYSQIVNDFQKGDIAEGYSVSREKKESFPLTVTSAQKNPTAFYLCASSNHGADTQYFGPGTRLTVL.

The chain is built from TRBV5-4 and TRBJ2-5, with 9 bases identical to TRBD1. The CDR3 covers 16 residues. CDR1 is SGHNT, CDR2 YYREEE, per germline (reference sequence). Trimming took 4 bases from V and 3 from J; bases not matched to a gene: 10. CDR3: CASSPAEWTGEETQYF. The CDR3 DNA sequence: TGTGCCAGCAGCCCAGCTGAATGGACAGGGGAAGAGACCCAGTACTTC.

The chain carries TRBV27 and TRBJ2-5, with D maybe TRBD2 (6 bases). The J call is uncertain, as TRBJ2-7 better fits the DNA end. The germline V gene encodes CDR1 MNHEY and CDR2 SMNVEV (reference sequence). CDR3 length: 17 residues. This CDR3 is CASSSFRRDSRNYEQYF. CDR3 bases: TGTGCCAGCAGTTCTTTCAGACGGGACTCGCGGAACTACGAGCAGTACTTC.

Concerning this clone itself: Distinct nucleotide sequences in the sample also encode this CDR3. The gene calls are TRBV6-1 and TRBJ1-5, with D uncertain. V lost 2 bases and J lost 1, with 3 bases in between. CDR1 is MNHNS, CDR2 SASEGT, per germline. The CDR3 runs 13 residues. The CDR3 nucleotides read TGTGCCAGCAGTGAATTAAGCAATCAGCCCCAGCATTTT. This sequence encodes CASSELSNQPQHF.

The V and J genes are TRBV29-1 and TRBJ1-2; a weak D match, TRBD1 (6 bases). CDR3 size: 11 residues. V was clipped by 8 bases and J by 4 bases, with 11 bases between them. Germline lookup yields CDR1 SQVTM and CDR2 ANQGSEA. The CDR3 bases are TGCAGCATGACAGGTGGCTATGGCTACACCTTC. It is translated as CSMTGGYGYTF.

This clone was seen more than once but under ten times. The chain links TRBV25-1 to TRBJ2-7; 8 nucleotides align to TRBD1. The V segment lost 6 bases and the J segment 1 base; nucleotides outside the gene matches: 8. This CDR3 contains 15 residues. CDR1 is MGHDK, CDR2 SYGVNS, per germline. The DNA for the CDR3 is TGTGCCAGCAGCCCGGGACAGGTCCTTTCCTACGAGCAGTACTTC. Its protein product is CASSPGQVLSYEQYF.

The V call is TRBV5-4, the J call TRBJ2-7; D uncertain. V lost 1 base, J lost 5 bases, and 7 bases lay in between. The CDR3 is 12 residues long. Germline CDR1 and CDR2: SGHNT and YYREEE (reference sequence). CDR3: CASSLPGDEQYF. Written as DNA, the CDR3 is TGTGCCAGCAGCTTGCCCGGAGACGAGCAGTACTTC.